Shown below are 29 T cell receptor beta chains from a single sample sequenced in a study of blood T cell repertoires in COVID-19 (dated by TCRdb to between 2020 and 2021). Library construction relied on the immunoSEQ multiplex PCR assay. Here the immuneACCESS table is served through TCRdb, limited to in-frame sequences with V and J called. Missing clones are a known gap in these copies; in checked studies unresolved V genes cover under half, and the rest lacks a known reason. For this sample the table gives 140,000 to 150,000 clones, of which approximately 88% were detected only once. The ten largest make up roughly 1.5% of the sample. Sequencing was performed on peripheral blood. These receptors were taken from a woman aged 50 to 65 with acute or convalescent COVID-19.

J is TRBJ2-6 and V is TRBV3-1 (or the pseudogene TRBV3-2); the match to TRBD1 covers 9 bases. The germline V gene encodes CDR1 LGHDT and CDR2 YNNKEL (reference sequence). The CDR3 is 19 amino acids. The J segment lost 6 bases and the V segment lost 7 bases, leaving 19 bases of the junction unmatched. The DNA of the CDR3 is TGTGCCAGCACCCCCACTTTACAGGGGGCGGGCGGCGTGGCCAACGTCCTGACTTTC. It specifies CASTPTLQGAGGVANVLTF.

This clone was counted between two and nine times. J is TRBJ2-2 and V is TRBV18; D gene ambiguous. The CDR3 consists of 18 residues. Germline V CDR1 and CDR2: KGHSH, LQKENI. V was trimmed by 1 base and J by 1 base, leaving 16 bases between them. The CDR3 DNA reads as TGTGCCAGCTCACCACTCCCCAGGTACGGAAGGAACACCGGGGAGCTGTTTTTT. Protein product: CASSPLPRYGRNTGELFF.

The rearrangement links TRBV5-6 to TRBJ1-4; the match to TRBD1 covers 9 bases. The CDR3 has 14 amino acids. Per the germline V gene, CDR1 is SGHDT and CDR2 is YYEEEE. The V gene end was trimmed by 7 bases and the J gene end by 5 bases; junction bases not matched to a gene: 6. The CDR3 DNA reads as TGTGCCAGCGGGTACAGGGGGCCGAATGAAAAACTGTTTTTT. It translates to CASGYRGPNEKLFF.

The chain joins TRBV9 to TRBJ2-1, with TRBD1 as a possible D gene (5 bases). CDR3 length equals 14 residues. From germline, CDR1 is SGDLS and CDR2 YYNGEE. V was trimmed by 6 bases and J by 10 bases, leaving 20 bases between them. The CDR3 is CASKRAPEKGEQFF. The CDR3, as DNA: TGTGCCAGCAAGAGAGCTCCCGAAAAGGGGGAGCAGTTCTTC.

J is TRBJ1-2 and V is TRBV24-1; 7 nucleotides agree with TRBD1. The CDR3 runs 12 residues. Germline CDR1 is KGHDR and CDR2 is SFDVKD. After removal of 9 bases from V and 3 bases from J, the junction contained 3 bases not matched to a gene. In DNA, the CDR3 is TGTGCCACCGCCGGGACAGACTATGGCTACACCTTC. It yields the protein CATAGTDYGYTF.

The V call is TRBV5-1, the J call TRBJ2-2, with 7 nucleotides matching TRBD1. V lost 4 bases and J lost 7; bases outside the gene matches: 7. This CDR3 region has 14 residues. Germline lookup yields CDR1 SGHRS and CDR2 YFSETQ. The CDR3 sequence: CASSPTGANGELFF. Here the CDR3 DNA reads TGCGCCAGCAGCCCCACAGGGGCTAACGGGGAGCTGTTTTTT.

The chain uses TRBV5-4 and TRBJ1-3; D is perhaps TRBD1 (6 bases). The CDR3 is 16 residues long. Trimming left V 4 bases short and J 0 bases short, with 14 bases between. Germline V gives CDR1 SGHNT, CDR2 YYREEE (reference sequence). CDR3 DNA: TGTGCCAGCAGCCAAGGGGTGGACAGCTCTGGAAACACCATATATTTT. This encodes CASSQGVDSSGNTIYF. Full variable domain (rest looked up from reference TRBV5-4 and TRBJ1-3): ETGVTQSPTHLIKTRGQQVTLRCSSQSGHNTVSWYQQALGQGPQFIFQYYREEENGRGNFPPRFSGLQFPNYSSELNVNALELDDSALYLCASSQGVDSSGNTIYFGEGSWLTVV.

Here the CDR3 DNA reads TGTGCCAGCAGCTTAGATAGTCGCACAGAAGAGACCCAGTACTTC. It yields the protein CASSLDSRTEETQYF. The chain combines TRBV11-3 with TRBJ2-5; no clear D gene. Germline assignment: CDR1 SGHNT and CDR2 YENEEA. The CDR3 is 15 residues long. V was cut by 0 bases and J by 3 bases, with 11 bases left in between.

This clone was counted once. V is TRBV18 and J is TRBJ2-1; 8 nucleotides align to TRBD1. V was clipped by 3 bases and J by 6 bases; unmatched bases: 10. Germline values: CDR1 KGHSH, CDR2 LQKENI. CDR3 length equals 16 residues. CDR3 region: CASSPSEQGGFNEQFF. Written as DNA, the CDR3 is TGTGCCAGCTCACCTTCGGAACAGGGGGGTTTCAATGAGCAGTTCTTC.

The chain is built from TRBV5-1 and TRBJ2-1; 7 nucleotides line up with TRBD2. Trimming cost V 3 bases and J 0 bases; bases outside gene matches: 6. The CDR3 extends over 16 amino acids. Germline loops: CDR1 SGHRS, CDR2 YFSETQ. The CDR3 sequence: CASSYASGYSYNEQFF. CDR3 DNA sequence: TGCGCCAGCAGCTATGCTAGCGGTTACTCCTACAATGAGCAGTTCTTC.

This chain joins TRBV15 and TRBJ1-3; 7 positions agree with TRBD1. This CDR3 is 15 amino acids long. The germline V gene has CDR1 LNHNV and CDR2 YYDKDF (reference sequence). The V and J ends lost 5 bases and 4 bases, in that order; junction bases with no gene match: 8. CDR3 sequence: CATSPTGDTGNTIYF. CDR3 DNA: TGTGCCACCAGCCCAACAGGGGATACAGGAAACACCATATATTTT.

The gene calls are TRBV7-3 and TRBJ1-2; 9 bases align to TRBD1. The CDR3 totals 13 residues. V lost 5 bases to trimming and J lost 8 bases; unmatched junction nucleotides: 6. CDR1 is SGHTA and CDR2 is FQGTGA in the germline V gene. CDR3 sequence (DNA): TGTGCCAGCAGCCCCGGACAGGGGTTAGGCTACACCTTC. This sequence encodes CASSPGQGLGYTF.

On this clone itself: The sample contains more than one DNA sequence encoding this CDR3. V gene TRBV9 combines with J gene TRBJ1-2; tentatively, D is TRBD1 (6 bases). Trimming cost V 0 bases and J 4 bases, with 13 bases left between them. CDR1 is SGDLS and CDR2 is YYNGEE in the germline V gene. The CDR3 runs 15 residues. This chain's CDR3 is CASSVGAGDGYGYTF. DNA of the CDR3: TGTGCCAGCAGCGTAGGAGCAGGGGACGGCTATGGCTACACCTTC.

This chain links TRBV5-1 with TRBJ2-7; TRBD2 matches at 7 bases. V dropped 0 bases and J dropped 4; count of bases not matched to a gene: 4. In germline, CDR1 is SGHRS, CDR2 YFSETQ. The CDR3 is 14 amino acids. CDR3 nucleotide sequence: TGCGCCAGCAGCTTGGGGCGGGAGCTGTACGAGCAGTACTTC. Translating gives CASSLGRELYEQYF.

This rearrangement joins TRBV28 to TRBJ2-3; 12 bases align to TRBD2. Germline V lookup: CDR1 MDHEN, CDR2 SYDVKM. Trimming at V came to 1 base and at J to 5 bases, leaving 7 bases not matched to a gene. The CDR3 has 17 amino acids. This CDR3 reads CASSLSASGGARDTQYF. The CDR3 DNA reads TGTGCCAGCAGTTTATCGGCTAGCGGGGGGGCCAGAGATACGCAGTATTTT.

V is TRBV7-9 and J is TRBJ1-2; tentative D call: TRBD1 (6 bases). V dropped 0 bases and J dropped 4 bases, with 18 bases sitting between them. This CDR3 contains 17 residues. The germline V gene encodes CDR1 SEHNR and CDR2 FQNEAQ (reference sequence). The CDR3 DNA reads as TGTGCCAGCAGCTTAGCGTCAGTCACAGGGTTGGTCTATGGCTACACCTTC. Amino acid sequence: CASSLASVTGLVYGYTF.

This chain uses TRBV7-3 with TRBJ1-5; TRBD1 is a possible D gene (5 bases). The V gene lost 6 bases and the J gene lost 0 bases, with 30 bases spanning the gap. Germline V gene sequence: CDR1 SGHTA, CDR2 FQGTGA. The CDR3 has 21 residues. The CDR3 loop is CASSFNYWATLEGHSNQPQHF. DNA of the CDR3: TGTGCCAGCAGTTTTAATTATTGGGCGACATTGGAGGGGCATAGCAATCAGCCCCAGCATTTT.

This rearrangement joins TRBV2 to TRBJ1-5, with D possibly TRBD1 on 6 matching bases. The V and J ends lost 5 bases and 0 bases respectively, with 11 bases between them. CDR1 and CDR2 (germline): SNHLY, FYNNEI. The CDR3 loop spans 15 amino acids. The CDR3 sequence: CASSPTGNSNQPQHF. DNA for the CDR3: TGTGCCAGCAGTCCGACAGGAAATAGCAATCAGCCCCAGCATTTT. Based on the CDR3 plus reference TRBV2 and TRBJ1-5, the full variable domain is EPEVTQTPSHQVTQMGQEVILRCVPISNHLYFYWYRQILGQKVEFLVSFYNNEISEKSEIFDDQFSVERPDGSNFTLKIRSTKLEDSAMYFCASSPTGNSNQPQHFGDGTRLSIL.

The chain links TRBV5-1 to TRBJ1-1; 10 bases fit TRBD1. J lost 0 bases, V lost 4 bases, and 6 bases had no gene match. This CDR3 has 16 residues. Germline V gives CDR1 SGHRS, CDR2 YFSETQ. Written as DNA, the CDR3 is TGCGCCAGCAGCCGGGACAGGGGCCCGATGAACACTGAAGCTTTCTTT. Its protein is CASSRDRGPMNTEAFF.

In this sample, this clone turned up a few times. V gene TRBV10-3 combines with J gene TRBJ2-3; D is uncertain. The CDR3 spans 16 residues. Per the germline V gene, CDR1 is ENHRY and CDR2 is SYGVKD. Trimming left V 5 bases short and J 5 bases short, with 20 bases between. The CDR3 bases are TGTGCCATCAGTCCCCGTGGTAGCCGAAGAGGAGATACGCAGTATTTT. Translated: CAISPRGSRRGDTQYF.

The chain combines TRBV18 with TRBJ1-1; D remains unclear. In germline, CDR1 is KGHSH, CDR2 LQKENI. V gave up 2 bases and J gave up 4 bases, with 14 bases separating them. The CDR3 totals 15 residues. This CDR3 reads CASSPVAGISTEAFF. The CDR3 nucleotides are TGTGCCAGCTCACCAGTGGCAGGTATTAGCACTGAAGCTTTCTTT.

V usage is TRBV11-3 and J usage is TRBJ1-2; 8 nucleotides line up with TRBD1. The CDR3 length is 16 residues. CDR1 SGHNT and CDR2 YENEEA come from the germline V gene. J gave up 2 bases and V 4 bases, and 9 bases lay outside the gene matches. The CDR3 is CASSSGQGLLNYGYTF. In nucleotides, the CDR3 is TGTGCCAGCAGCTCTGGACAGGGCTTATTGAACTATGGCTACACCTTC.

The chain employs TRBV5-4 and TRBJ1-2; D unclear. The CDR3 spans 15 residues. V lost 4 bases and J lost 8, with 21 bases in between. In germline, CDR1 is SGHNT, CDR2 YYREEE (reference sequence). The CDR3, as DNA: TGTGCCAGCAGCCCCGTGGCGCCCTTAGGCGGGGGCTACACCTTC. Amino acids: CASSPVAPLGGGYTF.

The chain has TRBV5-6 and TRBJ1-5, with TRBD1 as a possible D gene (5 bases). CDR3 length equals 13 residues. CDR1 and CDR2 (germline): SGHDT, YYEEEE. V was clipped by 1 base and J by 6 bases, with 8 bases between them. The CDR3 loop is CASSLWGGQPQHF. The DNA of the CDR3 is TGTGCCAGCAGCTTGTGGGGGGGTCAGCCCCAGCATTTT.

This chain uses TRBV19 with TRBJ1-2; 8 bases match TRBD1. V was pared by 3 bases and J by 9 bases, with 9 bases of the junction left unmatched. Germline V gives CDR1 LNHDA, CDR2 SQIVND (reference sequence). The length of the CDR3 is 14 residues. The CDR3 reads CASSIDPDRVRYTF. As DNA, the CDR3 is TGTGCCAGTAGTATCGATCCGGACAGGGTGCGCTACACCTTC.

CDR3 nucleotide sequence: TGTGCCAGCAGTTCCACCCATCCTTCGACAGACAATGAGCAGTTCTTC. It translates to CASSSTHPSTDNEQFF. The chain combines TRBV27 with TRBJ2-1; D might be TRBD1 (5 bases). Trimming pared 4 bases from V and 5 bases from J, leaving 18 bases between. The length of the CDR3 is 16 residues. CDR1 is MNHEY, CDR2 SMNVEV, per germline (reference sequence).

The gene calls are TRBV7-3 and TRBJ2-3, with D possibly matching TRBD2 (5 bases). This CDR3 has 15 amino acids. V lost 2 bases and J 0 bases, leaving 9 bases between the germline ends. In germline, CDR1 is SGHTA, CDR2 FQGTGA. CDR3: CASSLAGISTDTQYF. The CDR3 DNA reads as TGTGCCAGCAGCTTAGCGGGCATAAGCACAGATACGCAGTATTTT.

This CDR3 is CASSWGPTSGGLGETQYF. As DNA, the CDR3 is TGTGCCAGCAGCTGGGGACCAACTAGCGGGGGGCTCGGGGAGACCCAGTACTTC. This chain connects TRBV5-8 to TRBJ2-5; TRBD2 agrees at 12 bases. Trimming cost V 3 bases and J 5 bases; bases outside gene matches: 14. The germline V gene encodes CDR1 SGHTS and CDR2 YDEGEE. The CDR3 runs 18 residues.

The rearrangement uses TRBV5-4 and TRBJ2-5, with 11 bases that match TRBD2. This CDR3 spans 16 amino acids. The V segment lost 0 bases and the J segment 1 base; nucleotides outside the gene matches: 2. Germline V gene lookup returns CDR1 SGHNT and CDR2 YYREEE (reference sequence). The CDR3 sequence is CASSLGGTSGQETQYF. The DNA of the CDR3 is TGTGCCAGCAGCTTGGGGGGGACTAGCGGCCAAGAGACCCAGTACTTC.